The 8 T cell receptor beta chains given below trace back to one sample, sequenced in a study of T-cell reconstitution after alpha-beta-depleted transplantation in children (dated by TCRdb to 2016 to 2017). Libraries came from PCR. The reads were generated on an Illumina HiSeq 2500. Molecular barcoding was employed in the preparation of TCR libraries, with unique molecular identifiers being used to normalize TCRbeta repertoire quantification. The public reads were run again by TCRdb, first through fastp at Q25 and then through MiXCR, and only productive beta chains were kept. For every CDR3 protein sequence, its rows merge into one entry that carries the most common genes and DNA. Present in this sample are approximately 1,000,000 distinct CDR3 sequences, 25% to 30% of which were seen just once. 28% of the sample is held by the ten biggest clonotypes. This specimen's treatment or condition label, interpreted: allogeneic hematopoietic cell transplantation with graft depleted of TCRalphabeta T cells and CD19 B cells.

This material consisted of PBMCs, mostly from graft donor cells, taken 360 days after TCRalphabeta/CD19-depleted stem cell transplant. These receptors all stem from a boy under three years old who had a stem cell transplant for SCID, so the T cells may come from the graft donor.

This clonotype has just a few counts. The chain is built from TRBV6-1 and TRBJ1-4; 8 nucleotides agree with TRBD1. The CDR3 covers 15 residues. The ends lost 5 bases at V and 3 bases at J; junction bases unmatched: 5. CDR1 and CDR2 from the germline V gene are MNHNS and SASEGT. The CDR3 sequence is CASSKQGVPNEKLFF. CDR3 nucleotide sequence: TGTGCCAGCAGTAAACAGGGGGTACCTAATGAAAAACTGTTTTTT.

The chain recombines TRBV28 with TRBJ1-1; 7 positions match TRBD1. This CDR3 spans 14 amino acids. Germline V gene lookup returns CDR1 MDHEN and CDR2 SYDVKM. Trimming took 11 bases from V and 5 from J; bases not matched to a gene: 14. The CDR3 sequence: CASNGRGRRTEAFF. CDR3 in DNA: TGTGCCTCCAACGGGAGGGGGCGAAGGACTGAAGCTTTCTTT.

CDR3: CASSEPSPGLNYGYTF. The CDR3, as DNA: TGTGCCAGCAGCGAGCCCTCTCCGGGGCTCAACTATGGCTACACCTTC. This chain connects TRBV7-9 to TRBJ1-2, with D possibly being TRBD1 (5 bases). V was cut by 5 bases and J by 2 bases, with 18 bases left in between. In germline, CDR1 is SEHNR, CDR2 FQNEAQ (reference sequence). The CDR3 length is 16 residues.

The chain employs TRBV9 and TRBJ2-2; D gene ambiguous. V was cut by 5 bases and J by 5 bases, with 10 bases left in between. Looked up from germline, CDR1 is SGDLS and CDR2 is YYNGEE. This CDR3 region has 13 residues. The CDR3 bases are TGTGCCAGCAGGGACCTCCCGACCGGGGAGCTGTTTTTT. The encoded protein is CASRDLPTGELFF.

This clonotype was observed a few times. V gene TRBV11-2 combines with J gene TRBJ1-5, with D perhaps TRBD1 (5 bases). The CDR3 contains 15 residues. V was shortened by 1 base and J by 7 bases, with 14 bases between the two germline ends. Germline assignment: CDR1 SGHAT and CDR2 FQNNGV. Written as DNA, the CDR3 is TGTGCCAGCAGCTTAGGGGCCGGGCAGGGCCAGCCCCAGCATTTT. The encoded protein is CASSLGAGQGQPQHF.

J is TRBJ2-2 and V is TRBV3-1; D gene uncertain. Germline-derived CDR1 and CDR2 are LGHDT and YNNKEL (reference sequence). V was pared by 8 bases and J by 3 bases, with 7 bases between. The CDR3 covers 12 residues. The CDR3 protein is CASHAYTGELFF. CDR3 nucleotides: TGTGCCAGCCACGCATACACCGGGGAGCTGTTTTTT.

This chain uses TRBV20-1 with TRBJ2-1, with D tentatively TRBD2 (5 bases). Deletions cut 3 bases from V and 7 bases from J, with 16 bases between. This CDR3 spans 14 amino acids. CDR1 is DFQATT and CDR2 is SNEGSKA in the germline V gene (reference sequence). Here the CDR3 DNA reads TGCAGTGCTAGGCCTGCGGGTCCTAATAATGAGCAGTTCTTC. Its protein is CSARPAGPNNEQFF.

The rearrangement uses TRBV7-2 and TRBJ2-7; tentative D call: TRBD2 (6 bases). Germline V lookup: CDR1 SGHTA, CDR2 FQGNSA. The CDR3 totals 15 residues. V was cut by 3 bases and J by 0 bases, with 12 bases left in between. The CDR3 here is CASSFSGRSSYEQYF. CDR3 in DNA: TGTGCCAGCAGCTTTAGCGGCAGAAGCTCCTACGAGCAGTACTTC.